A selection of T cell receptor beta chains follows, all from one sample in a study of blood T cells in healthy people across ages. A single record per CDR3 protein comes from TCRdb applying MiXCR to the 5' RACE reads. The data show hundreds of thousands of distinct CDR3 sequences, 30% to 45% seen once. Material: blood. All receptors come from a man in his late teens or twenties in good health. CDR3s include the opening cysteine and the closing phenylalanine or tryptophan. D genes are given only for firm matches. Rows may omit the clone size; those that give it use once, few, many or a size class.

cdr3_nt: TGCGCCAGCAGCTTTGACAGCGTTAATGAAAAACTGTTTTTT; cdr3_aa: CASSFDSVNEKLFF; v_call: TRBV5-1; j_call: TRBJ1-4; d_call: .; clone_size: few
cdr3_nt: TGTGCCAGCAGCCCCGCCGGGAGCTCCTATAATTCACCCCTCCACTTT; cdr3_aa: CASSPAGSSYNSPLHF; v_call: TRBV7-2; j_call: TRBJ1-6; d_call: .; clone_size: .
cdr3_nt: TGCAGTACTAGAGACGCGGGGATGGAATACAATGAGCAGTTCTTC; cdr3_aa: CSTRDAGMEYNEQFF; v_call: TRBV20-1; j_call: TRBJ2-1; d_call: .; clone_size: .
cdr3_nt: TGTGCCTGGAGTCCATCCAGGACAGTCTATAATTCACCCCTCCACTTT; cdr3_aa: CAWSPSRTVYNSPLHF; v_call: TRBV30; j_call: TRBJ1-6; d_call: .; clone_size: few
cdr3_nt: TGTGCCAGCAGCTTAGATTGGCCAGGGAGCAATCAGCCCCAGCATTTT; cdr3_aa: CASSLDWPGSNQPQHF; v_call: TRBV11-2; j_call: TRBJ1-5; d_call: .; clone_size: many
cdr3_nt: TGTGCCAGCAGCAGAGACCAGGGGTCAGAAACGCAGTATTTT; cdr3_aa: CASSRDQGSETQYF; v_call: TRBV7-2; j_call: TRBJ2-3; d_call: .; clone_size: .
cdr3_nt: TGTGCCAGCAGCTTAACTGGAACTAGGGGGGAGACCCAGTACTTC; cdr3_aa: CASSLTGTRGETQYF; v_call: TRBV7-3; j_call: TRBJ2-5; d_call: .; clone_size: .
cdr3_nt: TGCGCCAGCAGCGTGATCGGGTTGAATGGCTACACCTTC; cdr3_aa: CASSVIGLNGYTF; v_call: TRBV5-1; j_call: TRBJ1-2; d_call: .; clone_size: .
cdr3_nt: TGTGCCAGCAGCTTACCCGGGGATGTGAGCGAGCAGTACTTC; cdr3_aa: CASSLPGDVSEQYF; v_call: TRBV13; j_call: TRBJ2-7; d_call: .; clone_size: few
cdr3_nt: TGTGCCAGCAGCGTCAACACAGATACGCAGTATTTT; cdr3_aa: CASSVNTDTQYF; v_call: TRBV7-2; j_call: TRBJ2-3; d_call: .; clone_size: few
cdr3_nt: TGTGCCACTGAGGGGGGTGCTGACGGCTACACCTTC; cdr3_aa: CATEGGADGYTF; v_call: TRBV24-1; j_call: TRBJ1-2; d_call: .; clone_size: few
cdr3_nt: TGTGCCAGCAGCCCCGTCGGGGACTCCTACAATGAGCAGTTCTTC; cdr3_aa: CASSPVGDSYNEQFF; v_call: TRBV7-8; j_call: TRBJ2-1; d_call: .; clone_size: many
cdr3_nt: TGTGCCAGTAGTTCTGAGCCCTTTTTGAACACTGAAGCTTTCTTT; cdr3_aa: CASSSEPFLNTEAFF; v_call: TRBV19; j_call: TRBJ1-1; d_call: .; clone_size: .
cdr3_nt: TGTGCCAGCAGCTCTGTATGGGGTGAGCAGTACTTC; cdr3_aa: CASSSVWGEQYF; v_call: TRBV12-3/TRBV12-4; j_call: TRBJ2-7; d_call: .; clone_size: .
cdr3_nt: TGTGCCAGCAGCAGAAGAAGCAAGGCCGGCAATCAGCCCCAGCATTTT; cdr3_aa: CASSRRSKAGNQPQHF; v_call: TRBV6-6; j_call: TRBJ1-5; d_call: .; clone_size: many
cdr3_nt: TGTGCCAGCAGCCGCGGACAGGGTGACGGCTACACCTTC; cdr3_aa: CASSRGQGDGYTF; v_call: TRBV7-9; j_call: TRBJ1-2; d_call: TRBD1; clone_size: many
cdr3_nt: TGCAGTGCTAGAGGACAGGGATCCTCTTCGAATTCACCCCTCCACTTT; cdr3_aa: CSARGQGSSSNSPLHF; v_call: TRBV20-1; j_call: TRBJ1-6; d_call: TRBD1; clone_size: .
cdr3_nt: TGTGCCAGCAGTACCGGCGGGGAGGACACTGAAGCTTTCTTT; cdr3_aa: CASSTGGEDTEAFF; v_call: TRBV6-6; j_call: TRBJ1-1; d_call: .; clone_size: once
cdr3_nt: TGTGCTGGCAGCTTGGGGGACTGGCAAAAAGAGACCCAGTACTTC; cdr3_aa: CAGSLGDWQKETQYF; v_call: TRBV7-7; j_call: TRBJ2-5; d_call: .; clone_size: .
cdr3_nt: TGTGCCAGCAGTAAGCCGGGACAGAGCAATGGGCAGTTCTTC; cdr3_aa: CASSKPGQSNGQFF; v_call: TRBV27; j_call: TRBJ2-1; d_call: TRBD1; clone_size: .
cdr3_nt: TGCAGCGTTGATGGACAGGATAATGAAAAACTGTTTTTT; cdr3_aa: CSVDGQDNEKLFF; v_call: TRBV29-1; j_call: TRBJ1-4; d_call: TRBD1; clone_size: .
cdr3_nt: TGCAGTGCTACGCCGGCGGGGGGGAACACAGATACGCAGTATTTT; cdr3_aa: CSATPAGGNTDTQYF; v_call: TRBV20-1; j_call: TRBJ2-3; d_call: TRBD2; clone_size: .
cdr3_nt: TGTGCCAGCAGCTTAGTTGGCGGGGGCCTCTCCTACGAGCAGTACTTC; cdr3_aa: CASSLVGGGLSYEQYF; v_call: TRBV7-2; j_call: TRBJ2-7; d_call: .; clone_size: once
cdr3_nt: TGCAGTTCCAATCATCGATCCTTTTCTAGCACAGATACGCAGTATTTT; cdr3_aa: CSSNHRSFSSTDTQYF; v_call: TRBV20-1; j_call: TRBJ2-3; d_call: .; clone_size: .
cdr3_nt: TGCGCCAGCAGTCCAGGTGGGAGCTCCTACAATGAGCAGTACTTC; cdr3_aa: CASSPGGSSYNEQYF; v_call: TRBV4-3; j_call: TRBJ2-7; d_call: .; clone_size: .
cdr3_nt: TGCGCCAGCAGCTTGGACTGGAACACTGAAGCTTTCTTT; cdr3_aa: CASSLDWNTEAFF; v_call: TRBV5-1; j_call: TRBJ1-1; d_call: .; clone_size: few
cdr3_nt: TGTGCCAGCAGCTTTGACCGGGACAGGAGCAATCAGCCCCAGCATTTT; cdr3_aa: CASSFDRDRSNQPQHF; v_call: TRBV7-2; j_call: TRBJ1-5; d_call: TRBD1; clone_size: .
cdr3_nt: TGTGCCAGCAGCAGTAAGCGAGTCTACAATGAGCAGTTCTTC; cdr3_aa: CASSSKRVYNEQFF; v_call: TRBV7-9; j_call: TRBJ2-1; d_call: .; clone_size: .
cdr3_nt: TGTGCCAGCAGGCAACCAGGGGGCACTGAAGCTTTCTTT; cdr3_aa: CASRQPGGTEAFF; v_call: TRBV6-5; j_call: TRBJ1-1; d_call: TRBD1; clone_size: few
cdr3_nt: TGCAGTGCTAGGGCTCCATCCGAGCAGTACTTC; cdr3_aa: CSARAPSEQYF; v_call: TRBV20-1; j_call: TRBJ2-7; d_call: .; clone_size: .
cdr3_nt: TGTGCCAGCAGTTTGGGACAGATACTCTACGAGCAGTACTTC; cdr3_aa: CASSLGQILYEQYF; v_call: TRBV6-2/TRBV6-3; j_call: TRBJ2-7; d_call: TRBD1; clone_size: .
cdr3_nt: TGCAGTGCCACATTAGCGGGAGGGCCCTTCGAGCAGTACTTC; cdr3_aa: CSATLAGGPFEQYF; v_call: TRBV20-1; j_call: TRBJ2-7; d_call: TRBD2; clone_size: .
cdr3_nt: TGCGCCAGCAGCCAAGAGCCAGGGCCGGCTACAGATGAGCAGTTCTTC; cdr3_aa: CASSQEPGPATDEQFF; v_call: TRBV4-3; j_call: TRBJ2-1; d_call: .; clone_size: .
cdr3_nt: TGCGCCAGCAGCTTAAGCGGGGGGACATCCTACAATGAGCAGTTCTTC; cdr3_aa: CASSLSGGTSYNEQFF; v_call: TRBV5-1; j_call: TRBJ2-1; d_call: TRBD2; clone_size: .
cdr3_nt: TGCAGCGTTGGGACAGGGGTTGCGGACGAGCAGTACTTC; cdr3_aa: CSVGTGVADEQYF; v_call: TRBV29-1; j_call: TRBJ2-7; d_call: TRBD1; clone_size: .
cdr3_nt: TGTGCCAGCAGTTACTCGTGGCGGGGAACCTACAATGAGCAGTACTTC; cdr3_aa: CASSYSWRGTYNEQYF; v_call: TRBV6-2/TRBV6-3; j_call: TRBJ2-7; d_call: .; clone_size: .
cdr3_nt: TGCGCCAGAGTACAGGGCGGGAACATTCAGTACTTC; cdr3_aa: CARVQGGNIQYF; v_call: TRBV5-1; j_call: TRBJ2-4; d_call: .; clone_size: .
cdr3_nt: TGTGCCAGCAGCCCAGGGGACAGGGGCACAGATACGCAGTATTTT; cdr3_aa: CASSPGDRGTDTQYF; v_call: TRBV7-9; j_call: TRBJ2-3; d_call: TRBD1; clone_size: many
cdr3_nt: TGCGCCAGCAGCTTGGCCGGGGGCCTTAACTATGGCTACACCTTC; cdr3_aa: CASSLAGGLNYGYTF; v_call: TRBV5-1; j_call: TRBJ1-2; d_call: .; clone_size: few
cdr3_nt: TGTGCCCGCAGTTTAACCAATGAGCAGTTCTTC; cdr3_aa: CARSLTNEQFF; v_call: TRBV12-3/TRBV12-4; j_call: TRBJ2-1; d_call: .; clone_size: .
cdr3_nt: TGTGCCAGCAGTGAATCGAGTAGACCGACATTCTATGGCTACACCTTC; cdr3_aa: CASSESSRPTFYGYTF; v_call: TRBV2; j_call: TRBJ1-2; d_call: .; clone_size: few
cdr3_nt: TGCAGCGTTGATTGGGACGGTGCAGGCGGTACGCAGTATTTT; cdr3_aa: CSVDWDGAGGTQYF; v_call: TRBV29-1; j_call: TRBJ2-3; d_call: .; clone_size: .
cdr3_nt: TGCGCCAGCAGCTTGGGGGGCCACATGTACGAGCAGTACTTC; cdr3_aa: CASSLGGHMYEQYF; v_call: TRBV5-1; j_call: TRBJ2-7; d_call: .; clone_size: .
cdr3_nt: TGCAGTGCCAGACGGACAGGGGGCATGGATACGCAGTATTTT; cdr3_aa: CSARRTGGMDTQYF; v_call: TRBV20-1; j_call: TRBJ2-3; d_call: TRBD1; clone_size: .
cdr3_nt: TGCGCCAGCAGCCAAGTGAGGGACAGGGCCTATGGCTACACCTTC; cdr3_aa: CASSQVRDRAYGYTF; v_call: TRBV4-3; j_call: TRBJ1-2; d_call: TRBD1; clone_size: .
cdr3_nt: TGCGCCAGCAGCTTGCGGTCAGGGGGCCCGAACACTGAAGCTTTCTTT; cdr3_aa: CASSLRSGGPNTEAFF; v_call: TRBV5-1; j_call: TRBJ1-1; d_call: TRBD1; clone_size: .
cdr3_nt: TGTGCCAGCAGCTTATCTGGCGGATTACCCTACGAGCAGTACTTC; cdr3_aa: CASSLSGGLPYEQYF; v_call: TRBV7-8; j_call: TRBJ2-7; d_call: .; clone_size: few
cdr3_nt: TGCAGTGCCCCAGGGTTCCTTAATCCCAATTCACCCCTCCACTTT; cdr3_aa: CSAPGFLNPNSPLHF; v_call: TRBV20-1; j_call: TRBJ1-6; d_call: .; clone_size: .
cdr3_nt: TGCAGTGCTGACCGGAAGGCCAAAAACATTCAGTACTTC; cdr3_aa: CSADRKAKNIQYF; v_call: TRBV20-1; j_call: TRBJ2-4; d_call: .; clone_size: .
cdr3_nt: TGTGCCAGCAGCTTAGATTCGGGGACTCACAATGAGCAGTTCTTC; cdr3_aa: CASSLDSGTHNEQFF; v_call: TRBV11-2; j_call: TRBJ2-1; d_call: .; clone_size: .
cdr3_nt: TGTGCCAGCGGAACTAGGACAGCCGAGCAGTACTTC; cdr3_aa: CASGTRTAEQYF; v_call: TRBV6-2/TRBV6-3; j_call: TRBJ2-7; d_call: .; clone_size: .
cdr3_nt: TGTGCCAGCAGCCCTACTGAAGGGGAAGAGACCCAGTACTTC; cdr3_aa: CASSPTEGEETQYF; v_call: TRBV4-2; j_call: TRBJ2-5; d_call: .; clone_size: many
cdr3_nt: TGTGCCAGCAGTTTCCCGGACAGCGAAGCTTTCTTT; cdr3_aa: CASSFPDSEAFF; v_call: TRBV6-5; j_call: TRBJ1-1; d_call: .; clone_size: few
cdr3_nt: TGTGCCAGCAGCGTGACGGCACTGCTGAACAATGAGCAGTTCTTC; cdr3_aa: CASSVTALLNNEQFF; v_call: TRBV5-6; j_call: TRBJ2-1; d_call: .; clone_size: .
cdr3_nt: TGTGCCAGCAGCTCCCCGGTTAGCGGGGTCAATGAGCAGTTCTTC; cdr3_aa: CASSSPVSGVNEQFF; v_call: TRBV6-2/TRBV6-3; j_call: TRBJ2-1; d_call: TRBD2; clone_size: once
cdr3_nt: TGCAGTGCTAGAGAGGTCCAGGGGGTTGGATCACCCCTCCACTTT; cdr3_aa: CSAREVQGVGSPLHF; v_call: TRBV20-1; j_call: TRBJ1-6; d_call: TRBD1; clone_size: few
cdr3_nt: TGTGCCAGCAGCCCTACAGGGCGCGGTCAGCCCCAGCATTTT; cdr3_aa: CASSPTGRGQPQHF; v_call: TRBV9; j_call: TRBJ1-5; d_call: .; clone_size: .
cdr3_nt: TGCGCCAGCAGCTTGGCGCCAGGCACGTACAATGAGCAGTTCTTC; cdr3_aa: CASSLAPGTYNEQFF; v_call: TRBV5-1; j_call: TRBJ2-1; d_call: .; clone_size: few
cdr3_nt: TGTGCCAGCAGCTTACCGGCGGGGCGCGTCCACAATGAGCAGTTCTTC; cdr3_aa: CASSLPAGRVHNEQFF; v_call: TRBV7-2; j_call: TRBJ2-1; d_call: .; clone_size: few